One and the same sample provided the 13 T cell receptor beta chains below, sequenced in a study of T cells expressing NK-cell markers. TCRdb re-called the 5' RACE reads and gives one entry per CDR3 protein, without DNA. This repertoire comprises about 460,000 distinct CDR3 sequences; its ten largest clones make up about 1.5%. The sequenced sample was blood T cells: a sorted CD56 or NKG2C T cell subset, CD4+ or CD8+ T cells, or bulk PBMC T cells (not recorded which). Receptor source: a woman aged 45-65 years in good health.

The genes are TRBV5-1 and TRBJ2-7; TCRdb outputs TRBD2, but without DNA this stays unchecked. CDR1 and CDR2 from the germline V gene are SGHRS and YFSETQ. This CDR3 is built from 15 residues. The CDR3 protein is CASSPFSGEVGEQYF. The full variable domain, completed using reference TRBV5-1 and TRBJ2-7, is KAGVTQTPRYLIKTRGQQVTLSCSPISGHRSVSWYQQTPGQGLQFLFEYFSETQRNKGNFPGRFSGRQFSNSRSEMNVSTLELGDSALYLCASSPFSGEVGEQYFGPGTRLTVT.

V usage is TRBV11-2 and J usage is TRBJ2-2; TCRdb picks TRBD1, but there is no DNA to check that call. This CDR3 comprises 16 residues. The germline V gene has CDR1 SGHAT and CDR2 FQNNGV. The CDR3 loop is CASSLGTGGWAGELFF.

The chain couples TRBV6-1 to TRBJ2-2. This CDR3 is built from 15 residues. The V gene's germline CDR1 is MNHNS and CDR2 SASEGT. CDR3 amino acids: CASSEVTSPSGELFF.

The V gene is TRBV19, the J gene TRBJ2-1; the TCRdb D gene call, TRBD2, has no DNA to confirm it. This CDR3 spans 17 amino acids. From germline, CDR1 is LNHDA and CDR2 SQIVND (reference sequence). CDR3 sequence: CASSVGLGLAVYNEQFF. The whole variable domain, remainder taken from reference TRBV19 and TRBJ2-1, is DGGITQSPKYLFRKEGQNVTLSCEQNLNHDAMYWYRQDPGQGLRLIYYSQIVNDFQKGDIAEGYSVSREKKESFPLTVTSAQKNPTAFYLCASSVGLGLAVYNEQFFGPGTRLTVL.

CDR3 sequence: CASSSGVLWSTEAFF. The chain carries TRBV27 and TRBJ1-1; TCRdb calls TRBD1, which cannot be checked without DNA. The CDR3 totals 15 residues. Germline V lookup: CDR1 MNHEY, CDR2 SMNVEV (reference sequence).

The CDR3 here is CSASSLDRASQPQHF. The chain links TRBV20-1 to TRBJ1-5; TCRdb reports TRBD1, a call that lacks DNA to check it against. Germline-derived CDR1 and CDR2 are DFQATT and SNEGSKA (reference sequence). The CDR3 length is 15 residues.

V usage is TRBV11-3 and J usage is TRBJ1-3; as DNA is missing, the TRBD1 call by TCRdb cannot be tested. Germline CDR1 reads SGHNT; CDR2 reads YENEEA. The length of the CDR3 is 16 residues. The CDR3: CASSRNRVPSGNTIYF.

This chain connects TRBV5-6 to TRBJ2-5; TCRdb calls TRBD1, which cannot be checked without DNA. Germline CDR1 SGHDT, CDR2 YYEEEE. The CDR3 is 16 amino acids. This chain's CDR3 is CASSPMSDRGEETQYF. Based on the CDR3 plus reference TRBV5-6 and TRBJ2-5, the full variable domain is DAGVTQSPTHLIKTRGQQVTLRCSPKSGHDTVSWYQQALGQGPQFIFQYYEEEERQRGNFPDRFSGHQFPNYSSELNVNALLLGDSALYLCASSPMSDRGEETQYFGPGTRLLVL.

The chain couples TRBV5-1 to TRBJ2-2; the D gene TCRdb calls, TRBD2, cannot be checked with no DNA. CDR3 length equals 17 residues. Germline V CDR1 and CDR2: SGHRS, YFSETQ. The CDR3 sequence: CASSPGSGRAGIGELFF.

CDR3 amino acids: CASSTGDRGREETQYF. The chain recombines TRBV5-1 with TRBJ2-5; the TCRdb D gene call, TRBD1, has no DNA to confirm it. Germline V gives CDR1 SGHRS, CDR2 YFSETQ. There are 16 residues in the CDR3.

This chain joins TRBV10-1 and TRBJ1-5. Germline CDR1 is WNHNN and CDR2 is SYGVQD (reference sequence). The CDR3 extends over 15 amino acids. This chain's CDR3 is CASSESTGSWQPQHF.

This chain connects TRBV19 to TRBJ1-4; TCRdb's D gene call, TRBD1, goes unchecked for lack of DNA. This CDR3 spans 14 amino acids. Per the germline V gene, CDR1 is LNHDA and CDR2 is SQIVND (reference sequence). CDR3 protein: CASSLTGIYEKLFF. The full variable domain, its missing parts supplied by reference TRBV19 and TRBJ1-4, is DGGITQSPKYLFRKEGQNVTLSCEQNLNHDAMYWYRQDPGQGLRLIYYSQIVNDFQKGDIAEGYSVSREKKESFPLTVTSAQKNPTAFYLCASSLTGIYEKLFFGSGTQLSVL.

This chain joins TRBV12-3 or TRBV12-4 and TRBJ1-1. This CDR3 has 19 residues. The CDR3 here is CASPPWRSGSPGMNTEAFF.